This entry describes one T cell receptor (beta chain). Its antigen is still unknown. The record originates from a study of cytomegalovirus exposure and HLA in healthy donors. Trimming cost V 6 bases and J 1 base, with 14 bases left between them. Germline V gives CDR1 SGDLS, CDR2 YYNGEE. The CDR3 is 16 residues long. The PCR made use of 60 Vbeta and 13 Jbeta primers. This table comes from immunoSEQ multiplex PCR, and its TCRdb copy is limited to in-frame clones, with some not included. Of roughly 190,000 clones in the sample, approximately 11% were seen once. Notes on the study in general: Researchers reported in a later analysis that a missense DCLRE1C variant was tied to TCR beta V- and J-gene trimming. Later on, an analysis tied over 15,000 TCR beta sequences to HLA alleles at 0.05 false discovery rate.

The source is a man over 45 in good health and CMV-seropositive. The chain employs TRBV9 and TRBJ2-6; TRBD1 is a possible D gene (6 bases). Sequenced material: PBMCs. CDR3 protein: CASNPGQLSGANVLTF. The CDR3 nucleotides are TGTGCCAGCAATCCGGGACAACTATCTGGGGCCAACGTCCTGACTTTC.